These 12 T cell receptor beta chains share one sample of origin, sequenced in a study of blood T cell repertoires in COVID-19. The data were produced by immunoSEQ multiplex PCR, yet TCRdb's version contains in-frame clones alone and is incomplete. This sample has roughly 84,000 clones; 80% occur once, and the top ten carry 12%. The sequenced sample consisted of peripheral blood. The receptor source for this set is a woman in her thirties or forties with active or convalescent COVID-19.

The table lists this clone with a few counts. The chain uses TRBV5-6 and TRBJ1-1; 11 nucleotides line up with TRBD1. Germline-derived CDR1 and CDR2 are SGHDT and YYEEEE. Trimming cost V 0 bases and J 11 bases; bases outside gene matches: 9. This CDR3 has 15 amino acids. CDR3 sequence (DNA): TGTGCCAGCAGCTTGGAATGGACAGGGGGCGTCGGTGCTTTCTTT. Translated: CASSLEWTGGVGAFF.

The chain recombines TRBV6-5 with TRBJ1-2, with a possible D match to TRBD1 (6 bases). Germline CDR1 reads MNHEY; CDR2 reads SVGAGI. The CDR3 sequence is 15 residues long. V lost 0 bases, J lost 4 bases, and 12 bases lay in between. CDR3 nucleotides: TGTGCCAGCAGTTACTCAGAAGGGGGTGGCTATGGCTACACCTTC. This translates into CASSYSEGGGYGYTF.

The CDR3 nucleotides read TGTGCCAGCAGCCAAGCAAGGACTAGCACAGATACGCAGTATTTT. This encodes CASSQARTSTDTQYF. The chain employs TRBV3-1 (or the pseudogene TRBV3-2) and TRBJ2-3; a weak D match, TRBD2 (5 bases). V dropped 1 base and J dropped 0 bases, with 8 bases sitting between them. The CDR3 contains 15 residues. Germline loops: CDR1 LGHDT, CDR2 YNNKEL (reference sequence).

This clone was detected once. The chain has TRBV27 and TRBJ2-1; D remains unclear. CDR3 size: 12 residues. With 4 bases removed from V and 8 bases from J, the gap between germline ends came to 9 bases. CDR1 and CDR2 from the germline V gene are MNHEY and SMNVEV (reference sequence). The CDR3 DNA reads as TGTGCCAGCAGTTCCAATAGTGATGAGCAGTTCTTC. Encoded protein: CASSSNSDEQFF.

CDR3 nucleotides: TGCGCCAGCAGCCAAGATCGAGGGATAGCCTACGAGCAGTACTTC. It codes for CASSQDRGIAYEQYF. The chain employs TRBV4-3 and TRBJ2-7, with D perhaps matching TRBD2 (5 bases). Germline V gene data show CDR1 as LGHNA and CDR2 as YSLEER. The CDR3 covers 15 residues. V gave up 0 bases and J gave up 2 bases, with 11 bases separating them.

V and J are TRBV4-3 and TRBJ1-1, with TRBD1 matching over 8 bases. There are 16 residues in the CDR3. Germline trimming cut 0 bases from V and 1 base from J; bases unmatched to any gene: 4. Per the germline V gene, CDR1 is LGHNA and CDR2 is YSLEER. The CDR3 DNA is TGCGCCAGCAGCCAAGATCCCCAGGGGGCGAACACTGAAGCTTTCTTT. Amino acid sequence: CASSQDPQGANTEAFF.

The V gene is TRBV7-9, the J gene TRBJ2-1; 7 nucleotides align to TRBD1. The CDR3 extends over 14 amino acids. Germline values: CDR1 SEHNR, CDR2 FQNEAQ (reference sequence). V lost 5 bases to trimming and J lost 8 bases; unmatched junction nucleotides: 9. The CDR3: CASSIRQGRDEQFF. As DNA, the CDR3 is TGTGCCAGCAGCATAAGACAGGGACGCGATGAGCAGTTCTTC.

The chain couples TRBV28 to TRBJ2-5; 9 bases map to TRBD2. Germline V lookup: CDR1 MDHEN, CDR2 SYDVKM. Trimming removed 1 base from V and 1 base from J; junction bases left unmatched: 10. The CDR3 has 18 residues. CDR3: CASSLSRGGRGVQETQYF. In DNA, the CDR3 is TGTGCCAGCAGTTTATCGCGGGGGGGCCGAGGCGTCCAAGAGACCCAGTACTTC.

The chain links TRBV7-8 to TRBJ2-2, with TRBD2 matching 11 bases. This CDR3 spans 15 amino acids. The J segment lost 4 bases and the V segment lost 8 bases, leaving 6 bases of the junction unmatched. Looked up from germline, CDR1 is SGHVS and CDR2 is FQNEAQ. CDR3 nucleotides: TGTGCCAGCGGGACTAGCGGTCAACCCACCGGGGAGCTGTTTTTT. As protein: CASGTSGQPTGELFF.

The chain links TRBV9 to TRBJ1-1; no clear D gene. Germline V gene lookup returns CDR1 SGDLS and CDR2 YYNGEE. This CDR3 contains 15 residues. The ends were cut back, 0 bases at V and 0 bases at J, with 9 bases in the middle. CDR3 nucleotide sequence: TGTGCCAGCAGCGTAGGCGCAGGTATGAACACTGAAGCTTTCTTT. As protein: CASSVGAGMNTEAFF.

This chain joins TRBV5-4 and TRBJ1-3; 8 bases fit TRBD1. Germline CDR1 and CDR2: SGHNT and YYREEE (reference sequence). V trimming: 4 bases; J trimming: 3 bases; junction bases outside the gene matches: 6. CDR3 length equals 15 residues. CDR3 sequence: CASSVQGARGNTIYF. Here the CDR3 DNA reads TGTGCCAGCAGCGTTCAGGGGGCGCGTGGAAACACCATATATTTT.

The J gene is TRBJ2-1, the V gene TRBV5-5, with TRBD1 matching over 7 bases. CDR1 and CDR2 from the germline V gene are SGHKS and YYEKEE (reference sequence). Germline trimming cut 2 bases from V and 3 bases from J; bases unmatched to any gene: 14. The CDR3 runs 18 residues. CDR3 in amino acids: CASSLNVQTGYGYNEQFF. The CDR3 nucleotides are TGTGCCAGCAGCTTAAATGTCCAGACAGGGTACGGCTACAATGAGCAGTTCTTC.